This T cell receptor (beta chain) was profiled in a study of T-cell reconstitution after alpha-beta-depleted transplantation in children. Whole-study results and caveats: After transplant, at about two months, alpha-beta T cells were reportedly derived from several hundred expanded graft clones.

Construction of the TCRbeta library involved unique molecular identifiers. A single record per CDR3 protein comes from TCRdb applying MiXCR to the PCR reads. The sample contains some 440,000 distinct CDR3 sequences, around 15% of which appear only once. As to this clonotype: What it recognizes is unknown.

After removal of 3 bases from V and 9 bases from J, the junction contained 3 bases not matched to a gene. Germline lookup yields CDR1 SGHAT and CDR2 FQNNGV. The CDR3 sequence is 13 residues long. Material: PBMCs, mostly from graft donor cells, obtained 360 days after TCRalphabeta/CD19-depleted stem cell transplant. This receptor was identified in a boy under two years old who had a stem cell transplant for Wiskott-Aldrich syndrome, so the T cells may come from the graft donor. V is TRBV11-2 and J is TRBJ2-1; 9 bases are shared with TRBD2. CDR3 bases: TGTGCCAGCAGCTTCGGCGGGGGGGGTGAGCAGTTCTTC. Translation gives CASSFGGGGEQFF.